There are a few counts of the clone carrying this T cell receptor beta chain. Antigen specificity is unknown. TCRdb called the reads again in MiXCR, with one record for every CDR3 protein. This sample has more than 150,000 distinct CDR3 sequences, with around 20% found just once. This sample stems from a study of T cell repertoires in cytomegalovirus infection. For the study at large: From public TCR beta signatures came an indication of both CMV infection and matching HLA type. Overall study results and limits: Carriers of CMV and the relevant HLA type were discriminated by public TCR beta frequency. CMV-specific TCR beta clonotypes restricted by HLA-C were the ones dominating the ex vivo response.

This CDR3 comprises 14 residues. Trimming cost V 5 bases and J 4 bases; bases outside gene matches: 3. Germline values: CDR1 MNHEY, CDR2 SMNVEV (reference sequence). The clonotype originates from a human donor in good health (CMV status not recorded). Some clones in this sample may be carry-over from other donors' samples. Sequencing input: PBMCs. This chain links TRBV27 with TRBJ1-5, with TRBD1 matching over 9 bases. CDR3 loop: CASSAGTGNQPQHF. The CDR3 nucleotides read TGTGCCAGCAGTGCCGGGACAGGGAATCAGCCCCAGCATTTT.